A selection of T cell receptor beta chains follows, all from one sample in a study of metastatic and nonmetastatic thyroid tumors. TCRdb recomputed clones from the PCR reads via MiXCR. The table shows about 19,000 clones, with around 40% occurring only once. The sample consisted of tumor tissue. These receptors originate from a female donor with papillary thyroid cancer or a benign thyroid nodule (not recorded which). Some clones in this sample may be carry-over from other donors' samples. Each CDR3 is given with its conserved first and last residue. D genes are given only for firm matches. Size tells how often a clone was seen (once, few, many) or the class of an expanded clone, and some rows leave it out.

clone_size j_call d_call v_call cdr3_aa cdr3_nt
NA TRBJ2-3 TRBD2 TRBV20-1 CSAVKTSGIRDTQYF TGCAGTGCCGTTAAAACTAGCGGGATTAGGGATACGCAGTATTTT
few TRBJ2-1 NA TRBV7-8 CASSLGTFVPFF TGTGCCAGCAGCTTAGGGACTTTCGTTCCGTTCTTC
NA TRBJ2-5 NA TRBV3-1 CASSQDRTVKETQYF TGTGCCAGCAGCCAAGATCGAACAGTGAAAGAGACCCAGTACTTC
NA TRBJ2-2 NA TRBV7-8 CASSHPGGEDTGELFF TGTGCCAGCAGCCACCCCGGGGGAGAGGACACCGGGGAGCTGTTTTTT
NA TRBJ2-7 TRBD1 TRBV20-1 CSAMDRGPLEQYF TGCAGTGCTATGGACAGGGGCCCTTTGGAGCAGTACTTC
few TRBJ2-7 NA TRBV6-1 CASSAFRTGGEQYF TGTGCCAGCAGTGCATTCAGGACCGGCGGAGAGCAGTACTTC
NA TRBJ2-2 NA TRBV19 CASSIVGRSTNTGELFF TGTGCCAGTAGTATAGTTGGCAGGTCCACGAACACCGGGGAGCTGTTTTTT
NA TRBJ1-5 TRBD1 TRBV19 CASSMGQGGQPQHF TGTGCCAGTAGTATGGGACAGGGTGGCCAGCCCCAGCATTTT
NA TRBJ2-2 TRBD2 TRBV12-3/TRBV12-4 CASSLFGRSTGELFF TGTGCCAGCAGTTTATTCGGGAGGAGTACCGGGGAGCTGTTTTTT
few TRBJ2-3 TRBD2 TRBV6-1 CATSRAGGSTDTQYF TGTGCCACCTCGAGGGCGGGAGGAAGCACAGATACGCAGTATTTT
NA TRBJ2-6 TRBD2 TRBV20-1 CSARRLAGAPNFSGANVLTF TGCAGTGCTAGGAGGCTAGCGGGAGCGCCTAACTTCTCTGGGGCCAACGTCCTGACTTTC
NA TRBJ2-1 NA TRBV6-6 CASSYGRGNEQFF TGTGCCAGCAGTTACGGGCGAGGGAATGAGCAGTTCTTC
NA TRBJ1-1 TRBD1 TRBV20-1 CSAGTGRDTEAFF TGCAGTGCCGGGACAGGGAGGGACACTGAAGCTTTCTTT
few TRBJ1-2 NA TRBV28 CASTPGYTF TGTGCCAGCACCCCCGGCTACACCTTC
few TRBJ2-7 NA TRBV4-1 CASSLVGATYEQYF TGCGCCAGCAGCCTGGTGGGGGCCACCTACGAGCAGTACTTC
few TRBJ2-1 TRBD2 TRBV6-6 CASSYSPSSGFDNEQFF TGTGCCAGCAGTTACTCGCCTTCTAGCGGGTTCGACAATGAGCAGTTCTTC
NA TRBJ1-5 NA TRBV6-2/TRBV6-3 CASRKTGVEQPQHF TGTGCCAGCAGGAAGACAGGTGTGGAACAGCCCCAGCATTTT
few TRBJ2-3 TRBD1 TRBV10-1 CASSAAGTGKADTQYF TGCGCCAGCAGTGCCGCCGGGACAGGAAAGGCAGATACGCAGTATTTT
NA TRBJ1-2 NA TRBV20-1 CSAPALDREDGSTF TGCAGTGCTCCTGCTCTGGACCGCGAAGATGGCTCCACCTTC
few TRBJ2-1 NA TRBV12-3/TRBV12-4 CASSYPTFDREQFF TGTGCCAGCAGTTACCCAACGTTTGACAGGGAGCAGTTCTTC
few TRBJ1-6 TRBD1 TRBV6-1 CASSEAGGQGNSPLHF TGTGCCAGCAGTGAAGCGGGGGGACAGGGAAATTCACCCCTCCACTTT
NA TRBJ2-7 NA TRBV6-6 CASSYGVSYEQYF TGTGCCAGCAGTTATGGGGTTTCCTACGAGCAGTACTTC
few TRBJ2-5 TRBD2 TRBV6-1 CASSSRLAGSYQETQYF TGTGCCAGCAGTTCAAGACTAGCGGGAAGCTACCAAGAGACCCAGTACTTC
many TRBJ1-1 TRBD1 TRBV28 CASSPLDGTATEAFF TGTGCCAGCAGTCCATTAGATGGGACAGCGACTGAAGCTTTCTTT
once TRBJ2-1 TRBD2 TRBV9 CASSVALAGVYEQFF TGTGCCAGCAGCGTAGCGTTAGCGGGAGTCTATGAGCAGTTCTTC
NA TRBJ2-1 TRBD2 TRBV5-1 CASSSSGGAFNEQFF TGCGCCAGCAGCTCTAGCGGGGGGGCCTTCAATGAGCAGTTCTTC
NA TRBJ1-5 TRBD1 TRBV6-1 CASSGQRTGGNQPQHF TGTGCCAGCAGTGGTCAAAGGACAGGGGGAAATCAGCCCCAGCATTTT
few TRBJ1-1 TRBD1 TRBV2 CATQRLQGSGTEAFF TGTGCCACGCAAAGATTACAGGGGTCGGGGACTGAAGCTTTCTTT
medium-sized TRBJ2-7 TRBD2 TRBV6-1 CASSELAGYEQYF TGTGCCAGCAGTGAACTAGCGGGGTACGAGCAGTACTTC
NA TRBJ2-1 TRBD1 TRBV11-2 CASRPGQGYNEQFF TGTGCCAGCAGACCGGGACAGGGTTACAATGAGCAGTTCTTC
NA TRBJ2-7 NA TRBV6-1 CASSEVPSRDEQYF TGTGCCAGCAGTGAAGTGCCTAGCAGGGACGAGCAGTACTTC
NA TRBJ2-1 NA TRBV11-3 CASSLGSTMNEQFF TGTGCCAGCAGCTTAGGTTCCACGATGAATGAGCAGTTCTTC
NA TRBJ2-7 NA TRBV12-3/TRBV12-4 CASSSVVEQYF TGTGCCAGCAGTTCCGTGGTTGAGCAGTACTTC
NA TRBJ1-5 NA TRBV7-2 CASSRSWGGSQPQHF TGTGCCAGCAGCCGCTCGTGGGGGGGCAGTCAGCCCCAGCATTTT
NA TRBJ2-5 NA TRBV9 CASSVDGRQETQYF TGTGCCAGCAGCGTAGACGGGAGACAAGAGACCCAGTACTTC
NA TRBJ2-7 NA TRBV10-3 CAIRDSGMSSYEQYF TGTGCCATCAGGGATAGCGGTATGAGCTCCTACGAGCAGTACTTC
few TRBJ1-2 NA TRBV6-5 CASSSTQRRHGYTF TGTGCCAGCAGCTCTACTCAAAGACGACATGGCTACACCTTC
NA TRBJ2-5 NA TRBV20-1 CSAIPGRGETQYF TGCAGTGCTATACCGGGCAGGGGCGAGACCCAGTACTTC
few TRBJ2-3 TRBD2 TRBV6-1 CASSEEGGRADTQYF TGTGCCAGCAGTGAAGAGGGTGGGAGGGCAGATACGCAGTATTTT
few TRBJ2-7 NA TRBV6-1 CASSLPGSSYEQYF TGTGCCAGCAGTTTGCCCGGGAGCTCCTACGAGCAGTACTTC
NA TRBJ1-2 NA TRBV9 CASSALEGYHYTF TGTGCCAGCAGCGCCCTTGAGGGGTACCATTACACCTTC
few TRBJ1-1 NA TRBV6-1 CASNTGSAPEAFF TGTGCCAGCAATACAGGGTCGGCCCCTGAAGCTTTCTTT
NA TRBJ2-7 TRBD2 TRBV6-1 CASSGRLAGKGDEQYF TGTGCCAGCAGCGGCAGACTAGCGGGAAAAGGTGACGAGCAGTACTTC
NA TRBJ1-6 NA TRBV2 CASRRPGASAPLHF TGTGCCAGCAGGAGACCTGGGGCTAGTGCACCCCTCCACTTT
NA TRBJ2-6 NA TRBV7-6 CASSGRTGRSGANVLTF TGTGCCAGCAGCGGTCGTACAGGGCGCTCTGGGGCCAACGTCCTGACTTTC
NA TRBJ2-7 TRBD2 TRBV6-2/TRBV6-3 CASSNRRSGRASGEQYF TGTGCCAGCAGTAACCGGCGGAGCGGGAGGGCCAGCGGAGAGCAGTACTTC
few TRBJ2-7 NA TRBV4-1 CASSQGGHYEQYF TGCGCCAGCAGCCAAGGGGGTCACTACGAGCAGTACTTC
few TRBJ2-1 TRBD1 TRBV19 CATRQGILSHNEQFF TGTGCCACTCGACAGGGTATCTTGAGTCACAATGAGCAGTTCTTC
few TRBJ2-7 TRBD2 TRBV28 CASSLVSSGKYEQYF TGTGCCAGCAGTTTAGTTTCTAGCGGGAAATACGAGCAGTACTTC
NA TRBJ2-7 NA TRBV20-1 CSADTSGPFYEQYF TGCAGTGCGGATACGAGCGGGCCCTTCTACGAGCAGTACTTC
NA TRBJ1-2 NA TRBV6-2/TRBV6-3 CASGGPGEDNYGYTF TGTGCCAGCGGGGGCCCAGGGGAAGATAACTATGGCTACACCTTC
NA TRBJ2-5 TRBD1 TRBV28 CASSGGQWTQETQYF TGTGCCAGCAGTGGGGGACAGTGGACCCAAGAGACCCAGTACTTC
NA TRBJ1-5 NA TRBV20-1 CSARAGASDQPQHF TGCAGTGCTAGAGCAGGGGCATCGGATCAGCCCCAGCATTTT
few TRBJ2-5 NA TRBV15 CATSFRFGGAETQYF TGTGCCACCAGCTTTCGTTTCGGGGGAGCTGAGACCCAGTACTTC
few TRBJ1-3 TRBD1 TRBV6-1 CASSEYYDRDGNTIYF TGTGCCAGCAGTGAATATTATGACAGGGACGGAAACACCATATATTTT
NA TRBJ2-2 NA TRBV5-1 CASSLAGGTGELFF TGCGCCAGCAGCTTGGCCGGCGGCACCGGGGAGCTGTTTTTT
NA TRBJ1-1 NA TRBV18 CASSPPALAEAFF TGTGCCAGCTCACCACCCGCCTTGGCTGAAGCTTTCTTT